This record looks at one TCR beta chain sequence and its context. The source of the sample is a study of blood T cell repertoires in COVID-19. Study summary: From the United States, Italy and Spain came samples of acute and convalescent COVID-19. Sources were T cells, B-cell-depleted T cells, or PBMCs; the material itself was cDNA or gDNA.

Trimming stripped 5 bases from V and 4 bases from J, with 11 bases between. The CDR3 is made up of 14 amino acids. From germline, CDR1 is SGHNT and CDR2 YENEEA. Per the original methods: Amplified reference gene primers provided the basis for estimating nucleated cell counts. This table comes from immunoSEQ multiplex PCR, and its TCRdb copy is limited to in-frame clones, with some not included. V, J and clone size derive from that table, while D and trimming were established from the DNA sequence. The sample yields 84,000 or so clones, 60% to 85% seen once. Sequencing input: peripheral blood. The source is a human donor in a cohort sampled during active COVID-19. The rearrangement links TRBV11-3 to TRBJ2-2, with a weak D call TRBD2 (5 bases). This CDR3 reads CASSPVRVTGELFF. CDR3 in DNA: TGTGCCAGCAGCCCCGTGCGGGTCACCGGGGAGCTGTTTTTT.